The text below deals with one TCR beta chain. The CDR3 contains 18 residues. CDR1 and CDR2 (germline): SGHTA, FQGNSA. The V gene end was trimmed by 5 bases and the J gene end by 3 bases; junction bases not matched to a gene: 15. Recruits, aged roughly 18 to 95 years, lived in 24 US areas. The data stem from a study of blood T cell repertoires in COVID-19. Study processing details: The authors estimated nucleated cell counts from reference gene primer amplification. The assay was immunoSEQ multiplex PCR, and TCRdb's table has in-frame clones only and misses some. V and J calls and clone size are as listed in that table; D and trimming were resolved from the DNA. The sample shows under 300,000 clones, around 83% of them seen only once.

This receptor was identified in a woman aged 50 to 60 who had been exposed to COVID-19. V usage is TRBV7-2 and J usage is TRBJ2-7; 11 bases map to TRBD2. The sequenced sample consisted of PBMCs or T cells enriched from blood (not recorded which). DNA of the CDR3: TGTGCCAGCAGCGTCATGCCCCCTAGCGGGGGGTCCCTCTACGAGCAGTACTTC. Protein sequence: CASSVMPPSGGSLYEQYF.